What follows is one T cell receptor (beta chain) and its context. This receptor's antigen is unknown. No per-base quality is available; no much larger clone lies one base away. This sample was taken from a study of OX40 agonist ivuxolimab in advanced cancers. Regarding the study in general: Ivuxolimab was a fully human IgG2 agonistic monoclonal antibody targeting the costimulatory receptor OX40 (CD134). Intravenous ivuxolimab was administered to patients every 2 weeks at six dose levels: 0.01, 0.1, 0.3, 1.5, 3 and 10 mg/kg. Patients were allowed to have had prior anti-PD-1, anti-PD-L1 or anti-CTLA-4 therapy, and around two fifths of the dose-escalation patients had been treated with checkpoint inhibitors. A male proportion of roughly 80% and a mean age of 60 years, ranging from about 23 to 90, were recorded for the dose-escalation cohort. The paper reports the monotherapy dose-escalation portion (N of about 47 patients) of the phase I ivuxolimab trial. Partial responses were achieved by three dose-escalation patients, of whom one had hepatocellular carcinoma and two had cutaneous melanoma. Of the 50 or so patients in dose escalation, about 20 had hepatocellular carcinoma, some 15 had melanoma, 9 had renal cell carcinoma and 9 had head and neck cancer. The point of sequencing TCRbeta in the periphery was to test whether ivuxolimab changed TCR sequence diversity and drove clonal T-cell expansion.

The trial excluded patients who had a history of autoimmune disease or were on systemic immunosuppression. Peripheral blood for TCR sequencing was collected from all dose cohorts at baseline, on cycle 4 day 1, and on cycle 7 day 1. The samples were taken from a phase I, first-in-human, multicenter, open-label dose-escalation trial of ivuxolimab. The trial enrolled adults with locally advanced or metastatic head and neck squamous cell, hepatocellular, melanoma or renal cell carcinoma. Before TCR sequencing, CD4+ T cells and CD8+ T cells from peripheral blood were sorted into separate populations. For sequencing of the TCRbeta CDR3 region, genomic DNA was extracted from the sorted cells. The immunoSEQ Assay was used for sequencing of TCRbeta CDR3 regions. In TCRdb, the immuneACCESS table is reduced to in-frame sequences with V and J assigned. These tables do not hold every clone; where another copy was compared, an unresolved V gene accounts for under half, and the others remain unexplained. In this sample the table shows some 39,000 clones, over 75% of which occur a single time. The biggest ten clones account for 3.6% of the sample.

Including the terminal cysteine and phenylalanine, the CDR3 comprises 14 residues. The retained sequence is limited to the CDR3, 42 bases, with the frame set at the first base. Relative to germline, V is missing 2 bases and J is missing 2 bases, with 3 bases of the junction outside any gene match. CDR1 and CDR2 were assigned from the germline V gene as SGHTA and FQGNSA. What the research found in general, with its limitations: On average, CD8+ T cells showed more expanded clones than CD4+ T cells after ivuxolimab. At doses of 0.1 to 3.0 mg/kg, clonal expansion of both CD4+ and CD8+ blood T cells was observed from baseline to week 6. In the 0.1-3.0 mg/kg groups, partial responders were among the patients with the lowest normalized peripheral clonal expansion, particularly in CD8+ T cells. The antigen specificity of the clonally expanded peripheral T cells was not determined. Low levels of normalized T-cell clonal expansion were also shown by some nonresponding patients.

The rearranged segments are TRBV7-2 and TRBJ2-7, with 7 central nucleotides matching TRBD1. This specimen was CD4+ or CD8+ T cells sorted from blood, taken in a trial of the OX40 agonist ivuxolimab. This receptor was obtained from an adult with an advanced solid tumor such as melanoma, head and neck, liver or kidney cancer. The CDR3 has the sequence CASSLSGTAYEQYF. The bases read TGTGCCAGCAGCTTATCAGGGACAGCCTACGAGCAGTACTTC.